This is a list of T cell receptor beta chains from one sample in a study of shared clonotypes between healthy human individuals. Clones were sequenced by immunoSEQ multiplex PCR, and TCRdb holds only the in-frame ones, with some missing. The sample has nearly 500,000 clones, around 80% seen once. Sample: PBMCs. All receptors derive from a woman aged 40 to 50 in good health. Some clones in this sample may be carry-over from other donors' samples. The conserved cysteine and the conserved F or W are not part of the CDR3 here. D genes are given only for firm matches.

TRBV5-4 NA ASSRTATQETQY
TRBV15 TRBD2 ATSRDRPVTSGSWEQY
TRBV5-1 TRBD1 ASSIGQGGTEAF
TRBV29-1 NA SVEVATSYEQY
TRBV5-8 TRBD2 ASSLFSGSSYEQY
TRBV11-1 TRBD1 ASSFLPGTVYNEQF
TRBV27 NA ASSLGGGGWETQY
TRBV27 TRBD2 ASSLGGLAGGEY
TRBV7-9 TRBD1 ASSSTGVNQPQH
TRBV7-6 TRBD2 ASSSGTSGTYEQY
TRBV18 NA ASSLGARTDTQY
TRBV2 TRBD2 ASRGTSGINEQF
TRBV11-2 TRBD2 ASSLGAGGTQETQY
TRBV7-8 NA ASSLAYKGSKNIQY
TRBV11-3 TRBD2 ASSLGGLDSYNEQF
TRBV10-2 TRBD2 ASSEWGLAGGRAYEQY
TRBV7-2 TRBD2 ASSRNPGLAADTQY
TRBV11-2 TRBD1 ASRRQGVYNEQF
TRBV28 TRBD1 ASSSYRTGTNEKLF
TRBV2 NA ASSQLSGANVLT
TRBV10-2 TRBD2 ASNRGTSGNTGELF
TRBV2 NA ASSEVRAPTYNEQF
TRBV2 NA ASSGALKSYEQY
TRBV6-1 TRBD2 ASSGTSGRGGELF
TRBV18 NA ASSPLGGTEAF
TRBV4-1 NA ASSQESGPGRVDTEAF
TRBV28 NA ASIPPGGTEAF
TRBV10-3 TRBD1 AISETGGQYGYT
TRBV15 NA ATSRDQGIEETQY
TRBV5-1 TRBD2 ASSSKTSAQETQY